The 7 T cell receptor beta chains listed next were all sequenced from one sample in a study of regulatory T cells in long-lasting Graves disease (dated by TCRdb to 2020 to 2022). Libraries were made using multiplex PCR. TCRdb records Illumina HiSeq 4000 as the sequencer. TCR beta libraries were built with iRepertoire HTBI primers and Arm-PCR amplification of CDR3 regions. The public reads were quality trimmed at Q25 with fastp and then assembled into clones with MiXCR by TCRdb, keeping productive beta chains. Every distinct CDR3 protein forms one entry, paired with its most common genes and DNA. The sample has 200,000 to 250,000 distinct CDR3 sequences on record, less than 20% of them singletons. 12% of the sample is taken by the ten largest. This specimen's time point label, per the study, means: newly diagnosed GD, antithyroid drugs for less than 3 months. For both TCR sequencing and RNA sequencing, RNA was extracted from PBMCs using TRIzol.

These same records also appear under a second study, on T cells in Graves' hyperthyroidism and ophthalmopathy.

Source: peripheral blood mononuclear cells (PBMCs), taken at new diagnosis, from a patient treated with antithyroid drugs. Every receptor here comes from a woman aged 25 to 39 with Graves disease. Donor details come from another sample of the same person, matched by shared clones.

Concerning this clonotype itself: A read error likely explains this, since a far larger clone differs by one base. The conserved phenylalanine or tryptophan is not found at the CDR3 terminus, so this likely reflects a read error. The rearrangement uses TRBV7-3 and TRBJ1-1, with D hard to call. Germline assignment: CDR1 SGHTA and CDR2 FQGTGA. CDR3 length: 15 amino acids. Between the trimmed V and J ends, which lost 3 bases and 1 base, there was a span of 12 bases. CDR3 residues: CASSLGLDRNTEAFL. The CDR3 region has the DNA TGTGCCAGCAGCTTGGGGTTGGATAGGAACACTGAAGCTTTCCTT.

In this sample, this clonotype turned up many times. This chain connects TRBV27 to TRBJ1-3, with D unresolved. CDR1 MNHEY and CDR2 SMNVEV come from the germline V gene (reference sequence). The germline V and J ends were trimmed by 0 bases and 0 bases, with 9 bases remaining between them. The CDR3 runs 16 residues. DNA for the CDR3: TGTGCCAGCAGTTTATCGTCCAGGAGCTCTGGAAACACCATATATTTT. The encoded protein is CASSLSSRSSGNTIYF.

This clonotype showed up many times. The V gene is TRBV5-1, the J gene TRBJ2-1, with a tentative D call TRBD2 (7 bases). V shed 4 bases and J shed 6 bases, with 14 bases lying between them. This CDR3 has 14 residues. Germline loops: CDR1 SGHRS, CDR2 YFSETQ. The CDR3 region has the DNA TGCGCCAGCAGCGGAGGACTAGGGGGCAATGAGCAGTTCTTC. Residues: CASSGGLGGNEQFF.

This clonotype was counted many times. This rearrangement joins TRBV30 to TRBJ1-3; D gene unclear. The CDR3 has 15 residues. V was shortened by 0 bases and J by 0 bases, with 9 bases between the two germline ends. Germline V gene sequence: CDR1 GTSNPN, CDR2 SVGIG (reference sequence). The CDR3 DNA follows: TGTGCCTGGAGTGTACGCGGACGCTCTGGAAACACCATATATTTT. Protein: CAWSVRGRSGNTIYF.

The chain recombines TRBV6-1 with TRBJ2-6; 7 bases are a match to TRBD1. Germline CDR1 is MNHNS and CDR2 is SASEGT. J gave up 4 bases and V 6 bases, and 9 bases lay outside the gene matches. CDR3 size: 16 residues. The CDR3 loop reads CASRATTGVGANVLTF. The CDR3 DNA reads TGTGCCAGCAGGGCTACCACAGGGGTGGGGGCCAACGTCCTGACTTTC.

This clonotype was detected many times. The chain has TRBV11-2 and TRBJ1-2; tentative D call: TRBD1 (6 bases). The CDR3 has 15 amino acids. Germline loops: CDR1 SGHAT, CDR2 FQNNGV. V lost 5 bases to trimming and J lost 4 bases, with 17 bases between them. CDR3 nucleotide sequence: TGTGCCAGCAGCCCTAACCAGGGACAACTCTATGGCTACACCTTC. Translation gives CASSPNQGQLYGYTF.

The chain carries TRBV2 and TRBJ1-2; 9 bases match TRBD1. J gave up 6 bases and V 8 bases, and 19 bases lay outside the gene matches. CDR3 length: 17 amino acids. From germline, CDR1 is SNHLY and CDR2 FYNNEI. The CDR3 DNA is TGTGCCAGCCGACCGCGGGGGGACAGGGATGTCCCTAATGGCTACACCTTC. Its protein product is CASRPRGDRDVPNGYTF.